These T cell receptor beta chains were read from a single sample in a study of blood T cell repertoires in COVID-19. Clones were read by immunoSEQ multiplex PCR, and TCRdb kept only the in-frame ones, dropping some. The sample carries 200,000 to 250,000 clones, 70% to 90% recorded once. Sequencing was carried out using peripheral blood. The receptors come from a woman between 65 and 79 years old with COVID-19, enrolled during active disease. Both conserved end residues are part of each CDR3. The D gene is left open where the match is weak. Some rows have no size entry. The others give once, few or many, or a class for an expanded clone.

D gene,clone size,J gene,V gene,CDR3 DNA,CDR3 protein
.,.,TRBJ1-1,TRBV30,TGTGCCTGGAGTCTAGGGGGGGTTAGGAACACTGAAGCTTTCTTT,CAWSLGGVRNTEAFF
.,.,TRBJ2-1,TRBV4-1,TGCGCCAGCAGCCAAGGGGCAGCGGACGGGAATGAGCAGTTCTTC,CASSQGAADGNEQFF
.,.,TRBJ1-1,TRBV7-2,TGTGCCAGCAGCAGCGGGGCCTTAGGGTCCACTGAAGCTTTCTTT,CASSSGALGSTEAFF
.,.,TRBJ1-1,TRBV5-6,TGTGCCAGCAGCTGGGGACATCTGAACACTGAAGCTTTCTTT,CASSWGHLNTEAFF
.,few,TRBJ1-4,TRBV14,TGTGCCAGCAGCCCGGCCGGGCTCAGGGGTGAAAAACTGTTTTTT,CASSPAGLRGEKLFF
.,.,TRBJ2-1,TRBV29-1,TGCAGCGTTGAAGAACGGCTAGCGAGGTACAATGAGCAGTTCTTC,CSVEERLARYNEQFF
TRBD2,.,TRBJ2-5,TRBV7-2,TGTGCCAGCAGCTTTACTAGCGGGGGCCGGCAAGAGACCCAGTACTTC,CASSFTSGGRQETQYF
TRBD1,once,TRBJ2-7,TRBV9,TGTGCCAGCAGCGCCCCCCAAGGGACAGGAGATGAGGAGCAGTACTTC,CASSAPQGTGDEEQYF
.,few,TRBJ1-1,TRBV30,TGTGCCTGGAGTGTACAGAAGAACACTGAAGCTTTCTTT,CAWSVQKNTEAFF
.,.,TRBJ2-2,TRBV5-1,TGCGCCAGCACGATACGGCGGGACGGGGAGCTGTTTTTT,CASTIRRDGELFF
.,.,TRBJ1-4,TRBV12-3/TRBV12-4,TGTGCCAGCGGAGGACAGTGGAATGAAAAACTGTTTTTT,CASGGQWNEKLFF
.,.,TRBJ1-5,TRBV21-1,TGTGCCAGCAGCAAAGTGAACAGGGCTTTAATACCCCCTCAGCCCCAGCATTTT,CASSKVNRALIPPQPQHF
TRBD1,.,TRBJ2-7,TRBV7-8,TGTGCCAGCAGCTTACAAGGACAGGGTCTCTACGAGCAGTACTTC,CASSLQGQGLYEQYF
.,.,TRBJ2-1,TRBV3-1/TRBV3-2,TGTGCCAGCAGCCTCCATGAAACTAACAATGAGCAGTTCTTC,CASSLHETNNEQFF
.,once,TRBJ1-1,TRBV10-3,TGTGCCATCAGTGAGTTAGGGGGGGGAACCACTGAAGCTTTCTTT,CAISELGGGTTEAFF
.,.,TRBJ2-3,TRBV24-1,TGTGCCAACGCTCAGGGGCAGGGAACTACTAGCACAGATACGCAGTATTTT,CANAQGQGTTSTDTQYF
.,.,TRBJ2-1,TRBV9,TGTGCCAGCAGCGTAGGGGGACTTACGTACAATGAGCAGTTCTTC,CASSVGGLTYNEQFF